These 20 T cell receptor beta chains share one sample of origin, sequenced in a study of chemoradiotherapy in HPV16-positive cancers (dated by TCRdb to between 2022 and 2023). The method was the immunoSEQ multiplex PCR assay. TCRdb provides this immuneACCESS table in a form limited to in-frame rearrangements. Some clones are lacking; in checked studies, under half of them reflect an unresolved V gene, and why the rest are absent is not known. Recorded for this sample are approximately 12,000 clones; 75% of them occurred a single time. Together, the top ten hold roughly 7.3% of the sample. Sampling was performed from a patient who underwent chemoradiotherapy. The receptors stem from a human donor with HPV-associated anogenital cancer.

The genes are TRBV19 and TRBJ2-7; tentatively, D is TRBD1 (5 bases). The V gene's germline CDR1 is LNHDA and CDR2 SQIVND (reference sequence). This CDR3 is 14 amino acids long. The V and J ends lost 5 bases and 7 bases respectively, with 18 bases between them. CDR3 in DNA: TGTGCCAGTAGTCCGACAGTTCTTGGCCAAGAGCAGTACTTC. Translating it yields CASSPTVLGQEQYF.

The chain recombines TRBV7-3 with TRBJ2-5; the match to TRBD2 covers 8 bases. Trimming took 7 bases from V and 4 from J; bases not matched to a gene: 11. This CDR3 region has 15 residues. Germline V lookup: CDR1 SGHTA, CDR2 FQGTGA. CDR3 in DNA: TGTGCCAGCACCCCTACGGGGGGGGTGGGAGAGACCCAGTACTTC. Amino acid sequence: CASTPTGGVGETQYF.

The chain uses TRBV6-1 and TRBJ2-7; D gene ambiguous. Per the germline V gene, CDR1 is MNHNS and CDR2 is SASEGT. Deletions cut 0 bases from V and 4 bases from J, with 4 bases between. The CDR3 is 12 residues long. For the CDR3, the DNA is TGTGCCAGCAGTGAAGCGTATTACGAGCAGTACTTC. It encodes CASSEAYYEQYF.

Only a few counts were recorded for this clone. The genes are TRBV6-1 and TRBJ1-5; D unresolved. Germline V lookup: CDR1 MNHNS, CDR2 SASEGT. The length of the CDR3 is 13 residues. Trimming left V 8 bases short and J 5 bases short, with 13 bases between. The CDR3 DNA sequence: TGTGCCAGCGATTATTACCTTGATCAGCCCCAGCATTTT. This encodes CASDYYLDQPQHF.

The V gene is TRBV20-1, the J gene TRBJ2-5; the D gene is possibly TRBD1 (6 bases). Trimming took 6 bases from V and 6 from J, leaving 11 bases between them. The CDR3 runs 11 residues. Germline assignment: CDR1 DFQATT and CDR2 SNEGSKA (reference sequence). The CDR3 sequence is CSAETGKTQYF. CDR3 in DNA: TGCAGTGCCGAAACAGGGAAGACCCAGTACTTC.

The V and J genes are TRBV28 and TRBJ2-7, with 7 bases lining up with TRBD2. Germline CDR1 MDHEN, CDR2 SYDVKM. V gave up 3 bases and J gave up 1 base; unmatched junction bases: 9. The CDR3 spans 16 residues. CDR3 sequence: CASSFSDSGPSYEQYF. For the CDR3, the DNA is TGTGCCAGCAGTTTCTCGGATAGCGGGCCTTCCTACGAGCAGTACTTC.

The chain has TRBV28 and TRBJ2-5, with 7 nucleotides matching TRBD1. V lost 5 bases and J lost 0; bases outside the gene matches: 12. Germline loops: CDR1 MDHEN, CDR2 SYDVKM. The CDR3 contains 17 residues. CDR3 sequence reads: CASSTQKPDRDQETQYF. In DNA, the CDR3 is TGTGCCAGCAGTACCCAAAAACCCGACAGGGACCAAGAGACCCAGTACTTC.

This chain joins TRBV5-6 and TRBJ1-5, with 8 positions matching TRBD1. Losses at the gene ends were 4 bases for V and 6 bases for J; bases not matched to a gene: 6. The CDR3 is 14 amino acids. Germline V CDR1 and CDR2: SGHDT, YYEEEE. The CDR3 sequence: CASSTSDRAQPQHF. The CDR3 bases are TGTGCCAGCAGCACCTCGGACAGGGCTCAGCCCCAGCATTTT. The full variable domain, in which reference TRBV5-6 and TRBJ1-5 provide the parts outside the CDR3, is DAGVTQSPTHLIKTRGQQVTLRCSPKSGHDTVSWYQQALGQGPQFIFQYYEEEERQRGNFPDRFSGHQFPNYSSELNVNALLLGDSALYLCASSTSDRAQPQHFGDGTRLSIL.

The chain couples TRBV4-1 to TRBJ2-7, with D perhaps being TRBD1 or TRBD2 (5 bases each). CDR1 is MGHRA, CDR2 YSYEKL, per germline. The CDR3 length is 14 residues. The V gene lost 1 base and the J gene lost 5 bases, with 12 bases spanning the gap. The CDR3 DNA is TGCGCCAGCAGCCAAGGAGGGTGGGACCACGAGCAGTACTTC. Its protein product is CASSQGGWDHEQYF.

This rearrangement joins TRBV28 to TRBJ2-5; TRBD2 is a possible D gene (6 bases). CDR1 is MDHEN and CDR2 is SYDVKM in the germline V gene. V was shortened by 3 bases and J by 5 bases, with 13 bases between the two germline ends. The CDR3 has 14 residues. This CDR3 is CASSFGGVRETQYF. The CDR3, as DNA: TGTGCCAGCAGTTTCGGCGGGGTAAGGGAGACCCAGTACTTC.

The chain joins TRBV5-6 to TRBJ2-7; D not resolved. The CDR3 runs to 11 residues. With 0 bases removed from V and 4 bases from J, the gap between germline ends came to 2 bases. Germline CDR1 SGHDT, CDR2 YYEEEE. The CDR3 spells CASSLGYEQYF. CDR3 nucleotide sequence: TGTGCCAGCAGCTTGGGATACGAGCAGTACTTC.

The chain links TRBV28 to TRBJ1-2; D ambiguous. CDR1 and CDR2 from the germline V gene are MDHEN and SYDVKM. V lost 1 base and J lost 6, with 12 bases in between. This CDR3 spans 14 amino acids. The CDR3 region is CASSLSGELDGYTF. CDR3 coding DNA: TGTGCCAGCAGTTTATCGGGAGAGCTTGATGGCTACACCTTC.

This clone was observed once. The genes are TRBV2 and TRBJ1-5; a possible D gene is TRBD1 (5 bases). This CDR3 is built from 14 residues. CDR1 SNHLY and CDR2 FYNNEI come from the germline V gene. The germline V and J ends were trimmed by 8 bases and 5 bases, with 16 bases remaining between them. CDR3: CASSGGEGYQPQHF. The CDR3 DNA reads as TGTGCCAGCTCCGGGGGGGAAGGTTATCAGCCCCAGCATTTT.

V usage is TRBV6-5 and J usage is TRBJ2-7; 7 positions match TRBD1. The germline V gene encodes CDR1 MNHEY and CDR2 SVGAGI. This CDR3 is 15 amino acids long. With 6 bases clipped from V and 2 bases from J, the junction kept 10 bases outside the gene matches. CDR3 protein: CASSRQGSPTYEQYF. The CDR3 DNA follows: TGTGCCAGCAGCCGACAGGGCAGTCCCACCTACGAGCAGTACTTC.

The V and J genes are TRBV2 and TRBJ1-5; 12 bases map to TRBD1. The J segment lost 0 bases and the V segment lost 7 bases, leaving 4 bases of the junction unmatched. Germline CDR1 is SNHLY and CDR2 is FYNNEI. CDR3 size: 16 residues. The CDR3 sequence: CASTGTGGNSNQPQHF. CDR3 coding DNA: TGTGCCAGCACCGGGACAGGGGGCAATAGCAATCAGCCCCAGCATTTT.

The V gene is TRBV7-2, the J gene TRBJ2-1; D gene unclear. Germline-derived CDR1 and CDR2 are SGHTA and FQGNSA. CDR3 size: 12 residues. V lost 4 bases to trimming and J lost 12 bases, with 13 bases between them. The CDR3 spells CASSSSPVGQFF. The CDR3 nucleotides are TGTGCCAGCAGCTCGAGCCCGGTGGGGCAGTTCTTC.

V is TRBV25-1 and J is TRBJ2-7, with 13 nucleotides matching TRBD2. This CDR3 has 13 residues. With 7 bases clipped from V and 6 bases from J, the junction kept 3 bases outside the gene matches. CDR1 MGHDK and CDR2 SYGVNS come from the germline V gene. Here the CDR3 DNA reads TGTGCCAGCACACGACTAGCGGGAGGCGAGCAGTACTTC. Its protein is CASTRLAGGEQYF.

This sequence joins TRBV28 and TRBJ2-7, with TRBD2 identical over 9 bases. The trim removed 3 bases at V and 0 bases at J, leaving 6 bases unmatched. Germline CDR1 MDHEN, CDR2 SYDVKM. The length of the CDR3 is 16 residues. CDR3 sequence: CASSFNLAGLSYEQYF. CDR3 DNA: TGTGCCAGCAGTTTTAATCTAGCGGGGCTCTCCTACGAGCAGTACTTC. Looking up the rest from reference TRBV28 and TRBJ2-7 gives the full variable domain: DVKVTQSSRYLVKRTGEKVFLECVQDMDHENMFWYRQDPGLGLRLIYFSYDVKMKEKGDIPEGYSVSREKKERFSLILESASTNQTSMYLCASSFNLAGLSYEQYFGPGTRLTVT.

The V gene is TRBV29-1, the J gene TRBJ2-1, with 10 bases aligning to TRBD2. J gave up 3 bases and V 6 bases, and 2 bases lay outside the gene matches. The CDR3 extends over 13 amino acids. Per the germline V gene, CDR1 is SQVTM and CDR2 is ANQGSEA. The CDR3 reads CSVPSGSYNEQFF. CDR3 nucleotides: TGCAGCGTACCTAGCGGGAGCTACAATGAGCAGTTCTTC.

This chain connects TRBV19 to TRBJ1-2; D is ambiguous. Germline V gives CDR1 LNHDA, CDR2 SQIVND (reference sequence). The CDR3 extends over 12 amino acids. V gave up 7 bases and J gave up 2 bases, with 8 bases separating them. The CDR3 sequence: CASNEVNYGYTF. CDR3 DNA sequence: TGTGCCAGTAACGAGGTCAACTATGGCTACACCTTC.